This T cell receptor beta chain was recovered during a study of cytomegalovirus exposure and HLA in healthy donors. Whole-study findings and limits: The authors later found HLA-associated TCR beta chains more clonally expanded than equally common others.

For this clone: The antigen remains unidentified.

PCR amplification relied on 60 Vbeta primers (plus 13 Jbeta primers). Authors' processing steps: About 9.9 million shared chains were among around 80 million unique TCR beta chains counted in a later analysis. TCRdb's copy holds only in-frame clones and misses some; the assay was immunoSEQ multiplex PCR. V and J calls plus clone size are reproduced from that table; the DNA served to infer D and trimming. The data contain about 160,000 clones, around 88% of them singletons. CDR1 SGDLS and CDR2 YYNGEE come from the germline V gene. Trimming took 4 bases from V and 0 from J, leaving 17 bases between them. The CDR3 has 17 amino acids.

Source material: PBMCs. This TCR was recovered from a woman aged 25 to 45 in good health and CMV-seronegative. This sequence joins TRBV9 and TRBJ2-1, with TRBD2 as a possible D gene (5 bases). CDR3 loop: CASSRPLSGPSYNEQFF. The CDR3 bases are TGTGCCAGCAGCCGTCCCCTCAGCGGCCCCTCCTACAATGAGCAGTTCTTC.